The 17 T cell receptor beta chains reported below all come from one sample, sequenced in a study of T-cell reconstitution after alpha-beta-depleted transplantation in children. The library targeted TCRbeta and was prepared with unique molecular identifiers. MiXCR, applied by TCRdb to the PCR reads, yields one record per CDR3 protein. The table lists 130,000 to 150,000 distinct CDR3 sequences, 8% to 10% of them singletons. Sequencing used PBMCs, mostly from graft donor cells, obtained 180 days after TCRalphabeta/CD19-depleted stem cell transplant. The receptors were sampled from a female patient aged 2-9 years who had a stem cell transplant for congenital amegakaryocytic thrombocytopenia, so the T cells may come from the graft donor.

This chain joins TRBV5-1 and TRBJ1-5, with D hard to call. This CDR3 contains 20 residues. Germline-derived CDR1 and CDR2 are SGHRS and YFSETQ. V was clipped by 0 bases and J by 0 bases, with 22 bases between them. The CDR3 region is CASSLGLKGSIYYSNQPQHF. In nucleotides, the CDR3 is TGCGCCAGCAGCTTGGGCCTGAAAGGGTCTATCTACTATAGCAATCAGCCCCAGCATTTT. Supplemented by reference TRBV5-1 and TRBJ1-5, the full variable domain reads KAGVTQTPRYLIKTRGQQVTLSCSPISGHRSVSWYQQTPGQGLQFLFEYFSETQRNKGNFPGRFSGRQFSNSRSEMNVSTLELGDSALYLCASSLGLKGSIYYSNQPQHFGDGTRLSIL.

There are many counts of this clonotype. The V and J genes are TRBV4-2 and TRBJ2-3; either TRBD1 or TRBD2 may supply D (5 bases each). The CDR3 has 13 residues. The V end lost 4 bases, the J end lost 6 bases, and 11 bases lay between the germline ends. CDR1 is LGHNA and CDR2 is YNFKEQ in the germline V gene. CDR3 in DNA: TGTGCCAGCAGCCGCGTCGAGGGGGATACGCAGTATTTT. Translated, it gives CASSRVEGDTQYF.

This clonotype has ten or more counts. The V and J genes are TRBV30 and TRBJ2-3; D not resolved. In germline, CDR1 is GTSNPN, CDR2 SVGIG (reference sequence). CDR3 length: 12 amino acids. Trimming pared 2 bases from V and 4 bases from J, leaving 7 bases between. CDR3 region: CAWSRRADTQYF. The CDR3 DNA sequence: TGTGCCTGGAGTAGAAGGGCAGATACGCAGTATTTT.

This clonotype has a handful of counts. The CDR3 region has the DNA TGTGCCAGCAGCTTGACGGAAAATAGCAATCAGCCCCAGCATTTT. Its translation: CASSLTENSNQPQHF. J is TRBJ1-5 and V is TRBV7-8; D remains unclear. V was cut by 3 bases and J by 0 bases, with 9 bases left in between. CDR1 and CDR2 from the germline V gene are SGHVS and FQNEAQ. This CDR3 has 15 residues.

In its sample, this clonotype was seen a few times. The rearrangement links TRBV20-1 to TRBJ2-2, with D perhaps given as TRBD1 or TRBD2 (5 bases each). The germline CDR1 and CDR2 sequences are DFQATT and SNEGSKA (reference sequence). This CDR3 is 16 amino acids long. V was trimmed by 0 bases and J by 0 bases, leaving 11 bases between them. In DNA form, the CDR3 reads TGCAGTGCTAGAGAGTTTATGGGACCGAACACCGGGGAGCTGTTTTTT. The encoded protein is CSAREFMGPNTGELFF.

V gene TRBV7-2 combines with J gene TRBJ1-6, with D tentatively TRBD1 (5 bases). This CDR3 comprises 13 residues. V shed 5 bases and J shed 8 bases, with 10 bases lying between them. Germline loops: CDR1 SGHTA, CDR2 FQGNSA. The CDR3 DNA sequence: TGTGCCAGCAGCCCCAGACAGCATTCACCCCTCCACTTT. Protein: CASSPRQHSPLHF.

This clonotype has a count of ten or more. CDR3 nucleotides: TGCAGTGCTAGAGAACAGAACCGGGAGACCCAGTACTTC. Its translation is CSAREQNRETQYF. This chain uses TRBV20-1 with TRBJ2-5; D ambiguous. Trimming cost V 0 bases and J 5 bases, with 10 bases left between them. The CDR3 length is 13 residues. The germline V gene has CDR1 DFQATT and CDR2 SNEGSKA (reference sequence).

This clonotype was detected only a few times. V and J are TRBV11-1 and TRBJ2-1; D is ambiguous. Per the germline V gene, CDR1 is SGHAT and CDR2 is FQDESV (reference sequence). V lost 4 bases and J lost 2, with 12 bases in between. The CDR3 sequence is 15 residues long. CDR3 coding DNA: TGTGCCAGCAGCTCCGCGCGCGGCACCTACAATGAGCAGTTCTTC. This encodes CASSSARGTYNEQFF.

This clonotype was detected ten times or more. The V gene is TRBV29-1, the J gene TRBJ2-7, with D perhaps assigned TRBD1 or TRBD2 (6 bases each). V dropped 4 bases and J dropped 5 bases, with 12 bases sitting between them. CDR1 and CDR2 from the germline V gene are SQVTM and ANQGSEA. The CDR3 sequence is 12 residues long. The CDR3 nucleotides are TGCAGCGTTGCGCACGGGGGCCACGAGCAGTACTTC. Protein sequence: CSVAHGGHEQYF.

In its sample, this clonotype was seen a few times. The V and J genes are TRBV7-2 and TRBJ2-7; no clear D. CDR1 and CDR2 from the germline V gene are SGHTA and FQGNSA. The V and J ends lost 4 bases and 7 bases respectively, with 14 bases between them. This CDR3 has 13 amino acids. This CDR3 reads CASSSEAGWEQYF. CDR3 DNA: TGTGCCAGCAGCTCAGAGGCAGGCTGGGAGCAGTACTTC.

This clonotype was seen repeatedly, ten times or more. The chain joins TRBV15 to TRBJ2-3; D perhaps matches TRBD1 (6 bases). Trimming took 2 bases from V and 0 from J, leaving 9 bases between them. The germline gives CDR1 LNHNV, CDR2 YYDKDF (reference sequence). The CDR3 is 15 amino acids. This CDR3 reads CATSRRTESTDTQYF. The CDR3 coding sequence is TGTGCCACCAGCAGAAGGACAGAGAGCACAGATACGCAGTATTTT.

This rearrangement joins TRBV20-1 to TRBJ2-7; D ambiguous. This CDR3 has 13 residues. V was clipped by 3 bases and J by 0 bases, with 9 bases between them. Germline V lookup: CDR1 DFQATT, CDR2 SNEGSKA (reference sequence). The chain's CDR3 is CSARSFSSYEQYF. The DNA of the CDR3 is TGCAGTGCTAGGTCCTTTAGCTCCTACGAGCAGTACTTC.

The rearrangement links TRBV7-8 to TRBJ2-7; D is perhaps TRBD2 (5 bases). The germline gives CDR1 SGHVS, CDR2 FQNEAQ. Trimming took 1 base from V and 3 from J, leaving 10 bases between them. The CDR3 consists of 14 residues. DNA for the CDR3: TGTGCCAGCAGCTTAGTGGACTCCTTCTACGAGCAGTACTTC. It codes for CASSLVDSFYEQYF. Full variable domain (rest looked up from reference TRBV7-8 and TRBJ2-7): GAGVSQSPRYKVAKRGQDVALRCDPISGHVSLFWYQQALGQGPEFLTYFQNEAQLDKSGLPSDRFFAERPEGSVSTLKIQRTQQEDSAVYLCASSLVDSFYEQYFGPGTRLTVT.

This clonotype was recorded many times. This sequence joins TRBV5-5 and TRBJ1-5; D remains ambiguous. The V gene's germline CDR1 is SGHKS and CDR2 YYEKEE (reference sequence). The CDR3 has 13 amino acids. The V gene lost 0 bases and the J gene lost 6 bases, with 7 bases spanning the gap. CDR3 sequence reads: CASSLEVPQPQHF. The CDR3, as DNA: TGTGCCAGCAGCTTGGAGGTCCCTCAGCCCCAGCATTTT. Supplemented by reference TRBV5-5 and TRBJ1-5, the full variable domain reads DAGVTQSPTHLIKTRGQQVTLRCSPISGHKSVSWYQQVLGQGPQFIFQYYEKEERGRGNFPDRFSARQFPNYSSELNVNALLLGDSALYLCASSLEVPQPQHFGDGTRLSIL.

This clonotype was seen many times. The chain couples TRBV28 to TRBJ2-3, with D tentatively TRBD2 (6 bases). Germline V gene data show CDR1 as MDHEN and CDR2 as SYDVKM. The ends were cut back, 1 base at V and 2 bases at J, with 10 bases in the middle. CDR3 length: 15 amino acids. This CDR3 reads CASSLLRDSTDTQYF. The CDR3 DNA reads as TGTGCCAGCAGTTTATTGCGGGATTCCACAGATACGCAGTATTTT.

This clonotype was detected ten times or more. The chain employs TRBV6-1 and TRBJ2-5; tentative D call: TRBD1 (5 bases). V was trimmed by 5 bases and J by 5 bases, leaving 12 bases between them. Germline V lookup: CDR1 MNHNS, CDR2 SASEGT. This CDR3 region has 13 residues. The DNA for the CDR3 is TGTGCCAGCAGTAAAAGGGGCTGGGAGACCCAGTACTTC. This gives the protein CASSKRGWETQYF.

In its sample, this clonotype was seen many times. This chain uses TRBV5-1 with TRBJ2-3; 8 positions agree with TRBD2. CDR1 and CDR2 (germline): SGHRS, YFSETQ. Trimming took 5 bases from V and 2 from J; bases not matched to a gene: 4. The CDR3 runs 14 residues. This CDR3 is CASRNSGNTDTQYF. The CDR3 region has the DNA TGCGCCAGCAGAAATAGCGGGAACACAGATACGCAGTATTTT.